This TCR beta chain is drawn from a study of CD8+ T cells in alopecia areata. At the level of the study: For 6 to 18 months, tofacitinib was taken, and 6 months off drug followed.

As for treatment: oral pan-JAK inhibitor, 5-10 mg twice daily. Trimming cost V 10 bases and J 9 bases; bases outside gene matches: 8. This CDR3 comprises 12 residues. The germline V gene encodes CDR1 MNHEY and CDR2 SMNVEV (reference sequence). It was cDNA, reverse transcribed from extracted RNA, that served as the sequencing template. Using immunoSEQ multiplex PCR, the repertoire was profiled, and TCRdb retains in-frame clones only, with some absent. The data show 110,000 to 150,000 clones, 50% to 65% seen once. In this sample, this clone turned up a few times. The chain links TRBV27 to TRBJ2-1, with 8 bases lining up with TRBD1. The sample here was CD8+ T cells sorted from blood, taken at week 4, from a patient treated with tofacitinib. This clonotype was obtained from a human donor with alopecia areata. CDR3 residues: CAIGQGGGEQFF. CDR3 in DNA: TGTGCCATTGGACAGGGCGGTGGTGAGCAGTTCTTC.